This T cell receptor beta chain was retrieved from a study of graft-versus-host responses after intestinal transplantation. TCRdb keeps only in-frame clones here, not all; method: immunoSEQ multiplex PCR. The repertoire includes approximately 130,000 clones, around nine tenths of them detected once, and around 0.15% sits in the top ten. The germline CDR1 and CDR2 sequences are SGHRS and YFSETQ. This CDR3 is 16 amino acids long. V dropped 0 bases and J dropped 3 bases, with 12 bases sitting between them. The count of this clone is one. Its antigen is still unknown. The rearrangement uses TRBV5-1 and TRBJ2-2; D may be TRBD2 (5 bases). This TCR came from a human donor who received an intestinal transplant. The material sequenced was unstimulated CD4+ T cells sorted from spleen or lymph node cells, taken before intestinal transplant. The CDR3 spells CASSLGGYTDTGELFF. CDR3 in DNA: TGCGCCAGCAGCTTGGGAGGGTATACGGACACCGGGGAGCTGTTTTTT. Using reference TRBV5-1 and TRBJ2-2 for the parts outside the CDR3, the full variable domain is KAGVTQTPRYLIKTRGQQVTLSCSPISGHRSVSWYQQTPGQGLQFLFEYFSETQRNKGNFPGRFSGRQFSNSRSEMNVSTLELGDSALYLCASSLGGYTDTGELFFGEGSRLTVL.